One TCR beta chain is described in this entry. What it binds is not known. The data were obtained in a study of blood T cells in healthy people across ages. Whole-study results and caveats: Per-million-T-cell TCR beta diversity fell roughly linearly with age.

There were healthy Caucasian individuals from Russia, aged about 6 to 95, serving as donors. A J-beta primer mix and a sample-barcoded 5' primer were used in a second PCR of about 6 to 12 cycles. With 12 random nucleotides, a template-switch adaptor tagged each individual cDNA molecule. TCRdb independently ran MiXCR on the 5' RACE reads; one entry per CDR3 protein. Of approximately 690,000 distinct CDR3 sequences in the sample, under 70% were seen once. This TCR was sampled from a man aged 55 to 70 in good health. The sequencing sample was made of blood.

The CDR3 DNA reads TGTGCCAGCATCGACGGGAACAGGGAGACCCAGTACTTC. This sequence encodes CASIDGNRETQYF. J is TRBJ2-5 and V is TRBV12-3 or TRBV12-4, with D perhaps being TRBD1 or TRBD2 (5 bases each). This CDR3 has 13 amino acids. V dropped 7 bases and J dropped 5 bases, with 14 bases sitting between them.